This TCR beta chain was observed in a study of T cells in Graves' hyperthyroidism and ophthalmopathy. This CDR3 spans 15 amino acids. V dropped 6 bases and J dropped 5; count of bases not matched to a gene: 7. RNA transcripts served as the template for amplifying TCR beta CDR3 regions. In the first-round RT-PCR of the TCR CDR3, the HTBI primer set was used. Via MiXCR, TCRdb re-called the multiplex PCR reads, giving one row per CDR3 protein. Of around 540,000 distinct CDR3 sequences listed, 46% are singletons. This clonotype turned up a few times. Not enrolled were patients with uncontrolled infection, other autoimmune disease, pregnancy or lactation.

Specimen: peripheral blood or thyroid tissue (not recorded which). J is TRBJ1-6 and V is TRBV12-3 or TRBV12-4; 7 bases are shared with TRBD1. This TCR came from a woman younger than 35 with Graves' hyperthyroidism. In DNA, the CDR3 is TGTGCCAGCAGAGTTACAGGGGTCAATAATTCACCCCTCCACTTT. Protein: CASRVTGVNNSPLHF.